This T cell receptor (beta chain) was observed in a study of OX40 agonist ivuxolimab in advanced cancers. CDR3 length: 14 residues. Looked up from germline, CDR1 is KGHSH and CDR2 is LQKENI. V gave up 2 bases and J gave up 4 bases, with 12 bases separating them. Measured with immunoSEQ multiplex PCR; TCRdb has only the in-frame clones, and not every one. The table has roughly 48,000 clones, roughly 84% seen once. The study's findings and limits: Expanded clones were, on average, more numerous in CD8+ T cells than in CD4+.

This clone was counted only a few times. Its cognate antigen is unknown. This receptor was identified in an adult with an advanced solid tumor such as melanoma, head and neck, liver or kidney cancer. The chain uses TRBV18 and TRBJ2-7, with a tentative D call TRBD2 (6 bases). The sequencing used CD4+ or CD8+ T cells sorted from blood, collected in a trial of the OX40 agonist ivuxolimab. The CDR3 nucleotides read TGTGCCAGCTCACCAAGGGACTCCTATTACGAGCAGTACTTC. Protein product: CASSPRDSYYEQYF. The full variable domain, with the rest looked up from reference TRBV18 and TRBJ2-7, is NAGVMQNPRHLVRRRGQEARLRCSPMKGHSHVYWYRQLPEEGLKFMVYLQKENIIDESGMPKERFSAEFPKEGPSILRIQQVVRGDSAAYFCASSPRDSYYEQYFGPGTRLTVT.